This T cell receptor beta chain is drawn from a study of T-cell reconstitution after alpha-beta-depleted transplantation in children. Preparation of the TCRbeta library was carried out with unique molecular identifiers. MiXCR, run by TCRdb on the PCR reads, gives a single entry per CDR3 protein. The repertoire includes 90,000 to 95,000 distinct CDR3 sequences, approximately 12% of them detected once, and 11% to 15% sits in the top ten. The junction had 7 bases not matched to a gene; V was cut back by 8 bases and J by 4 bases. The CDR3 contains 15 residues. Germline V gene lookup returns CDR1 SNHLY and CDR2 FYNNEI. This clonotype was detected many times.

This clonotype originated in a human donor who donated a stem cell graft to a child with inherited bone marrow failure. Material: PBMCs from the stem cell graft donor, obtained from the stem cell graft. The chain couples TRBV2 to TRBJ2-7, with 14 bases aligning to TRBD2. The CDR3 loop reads CASGGTSGSHYEQYF. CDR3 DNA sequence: TGTGCCAGCGGCGGGACTAGCGGGAGCCATTACGAGCAGTACTTC.